This record covers a single T cell receptor beta chain. The sample comes from a study of blood T cell repertoires in COVID-19. For the study at large: The study drew acute and convalescent COVID-19 samples from the United States, Italy and Spain. PBMCs, B-cell-depleted T cells, or T cells were the source of the cDNA or gDNA that made up the material.

Measured with immunoSEQ multiplex PCR; TCRdb has only the in-frame clones, and not every one. The data show about 74,000 clones, 75% to 85% seen once. The CDR3 runs to 12 residues. In germline, CDR1 is SNHLY, CDR2 FYNNEI. The V gene lost 7 bases and the J gene lost 12 bases, with 18 bases spanning the gap. The sample consisted of peripheral blood. The source of this sequence is a man of 80 years or more with acute or convalescent COVID-19. The chain carries TRBV2 and TRBJ1-1; D may be TRBD1 (5 bases). CDR3 in amino acids: CASTRRQGGTFF. As DNA, the CDR3 is TGTGCCAGCACTAGACGGCAGGGAGGAACTTTCTTT.